Below, one T cell receptor (beta chain) is given with its context. Its antigen remains unidentified. This sample was included in a study of blood T cells in healthy people across ages. Study observations and caveats: The fall in TCR beta diversity per million T cells was roughly linear with age. Using unsorted PBMCs precluded a conclusive naive versus antigen-experienced comparison.

PBMCs were isolated at a quantity of at least 6 million per sample. A minimum of 5 micrograms of total RNA was extracted per sample. The use of a sample-barcoded 5' primer and a J-beta primer mix characterized a second PCR of about 6 to 11 cycles. MiXCR, applied by TCRdb to the 5' RACE reads, yields one record per CDR3 protein. Found here are roughly 1.9 million distinct CDR3 sequences, around 42% of them singletons; the top ten hold more than 20%. This CDR3 is built from 17 residues. V lost 2 bases and J 0 bases, leaving 16 bases between the germline ends. Source material: blood. V usage is TRBV12-3 or TRBV12-4 and J usage is TRBJ1-2; a weak D match, TRBD1 (5 bases). The receptor comes from a human donor in good health. The CDR3 nucleotides read TGTGCCAGCAGTTTACATCCGGGGGGGATAGCTAACTATGGCTACACCTTC. Amino acids: CASSLHPGGIANYGYTF.